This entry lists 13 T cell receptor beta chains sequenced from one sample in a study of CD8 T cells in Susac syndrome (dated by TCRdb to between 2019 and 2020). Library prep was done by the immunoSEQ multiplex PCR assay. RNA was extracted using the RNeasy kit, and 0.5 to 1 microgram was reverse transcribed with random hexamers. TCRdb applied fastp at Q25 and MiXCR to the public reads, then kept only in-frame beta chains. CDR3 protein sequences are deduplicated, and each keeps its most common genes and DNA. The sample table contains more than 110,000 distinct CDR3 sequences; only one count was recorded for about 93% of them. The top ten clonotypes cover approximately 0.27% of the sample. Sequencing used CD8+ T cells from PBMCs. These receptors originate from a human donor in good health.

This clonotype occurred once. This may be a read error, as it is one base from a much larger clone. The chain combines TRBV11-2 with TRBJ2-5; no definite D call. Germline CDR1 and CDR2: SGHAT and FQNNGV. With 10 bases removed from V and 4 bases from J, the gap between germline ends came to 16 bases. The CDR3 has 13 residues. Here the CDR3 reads CANRDMGLETQYF. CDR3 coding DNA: TGTGCCAACAGAGACATGGGCCTAGAGACCCAGTACTTC. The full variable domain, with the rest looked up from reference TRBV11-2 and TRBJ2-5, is EAGVAQSPRYKIIEKRQSVAFWCNPISGHATLYWYQQILGQGPKLLIQFQNNGVVDDSQLPKDRFSAERLKGVDSTLKIQPAKLEDSAVYLCANRDMGLETQYFGPGTRLLVL.

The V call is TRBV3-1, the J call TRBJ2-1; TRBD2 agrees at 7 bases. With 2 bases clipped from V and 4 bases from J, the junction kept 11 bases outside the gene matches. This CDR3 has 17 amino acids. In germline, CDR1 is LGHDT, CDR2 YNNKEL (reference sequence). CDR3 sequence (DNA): TGTGCCAGCAGCCAACTACCCCGGGAGGACGCTTACAATGAGCAGTTCTTC. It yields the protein CASSQLPREDAYNEQFF.

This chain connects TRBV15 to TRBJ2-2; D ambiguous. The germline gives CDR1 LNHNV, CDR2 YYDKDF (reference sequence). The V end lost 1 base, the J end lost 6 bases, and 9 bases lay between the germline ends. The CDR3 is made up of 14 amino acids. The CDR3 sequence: CATSRAEKAGELFF. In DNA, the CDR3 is TGTGCCACCAGCAGAGCGGAGAAAGCCGGGGAGCTGTTTTTT.

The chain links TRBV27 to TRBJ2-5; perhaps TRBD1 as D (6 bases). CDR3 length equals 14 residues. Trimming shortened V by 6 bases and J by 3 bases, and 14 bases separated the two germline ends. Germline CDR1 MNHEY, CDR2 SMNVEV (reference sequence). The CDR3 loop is CASSTDRLEETQYF. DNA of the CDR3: TGTGCCAGCAGCACTGACAGGTTAGAAGAGACCCAGTACTTC.

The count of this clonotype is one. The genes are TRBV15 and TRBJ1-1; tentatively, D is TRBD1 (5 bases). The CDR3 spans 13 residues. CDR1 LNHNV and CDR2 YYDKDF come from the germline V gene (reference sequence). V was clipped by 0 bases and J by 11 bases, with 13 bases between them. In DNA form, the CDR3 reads TGTGCCACCAGCAGAGATAAGGCCGGGGCCGCTTTCTTT. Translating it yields CATSRDKAGAAFF.

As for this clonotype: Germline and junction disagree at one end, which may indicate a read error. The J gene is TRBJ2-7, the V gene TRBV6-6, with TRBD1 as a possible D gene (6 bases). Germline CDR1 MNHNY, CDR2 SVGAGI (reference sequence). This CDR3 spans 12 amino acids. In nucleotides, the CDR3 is TGTGCCACCAGTCAGGGGTTATACGAGCAGTACTTC. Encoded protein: CATSQGLYEQYF.

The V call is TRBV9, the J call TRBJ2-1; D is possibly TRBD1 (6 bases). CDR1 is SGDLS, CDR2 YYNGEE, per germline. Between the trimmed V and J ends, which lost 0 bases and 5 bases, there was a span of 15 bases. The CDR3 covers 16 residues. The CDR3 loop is CASSVVGAGANNEQFF. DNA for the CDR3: TGTGCCAGCAGCGTAGTCGGGGCAGGGGCAAACAATGAGCAGTTCTTC.

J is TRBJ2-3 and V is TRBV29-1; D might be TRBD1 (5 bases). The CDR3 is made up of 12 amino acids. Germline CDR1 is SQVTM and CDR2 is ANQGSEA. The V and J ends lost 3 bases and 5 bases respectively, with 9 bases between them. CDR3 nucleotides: TGCAGCGTTGAGGTACAGGAAGATACGCAGTATTTT. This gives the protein CSVEVQEDTQYF.

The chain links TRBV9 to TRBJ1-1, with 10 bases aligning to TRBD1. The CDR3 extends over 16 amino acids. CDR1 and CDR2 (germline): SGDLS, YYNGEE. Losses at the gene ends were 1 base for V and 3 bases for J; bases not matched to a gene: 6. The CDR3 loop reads CASSVMTGGADTEAFF. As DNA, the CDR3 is TGTGCCAGCAGCGTAATGACAGGGGGCGCGGACACTGAAGCTTTCTTT.

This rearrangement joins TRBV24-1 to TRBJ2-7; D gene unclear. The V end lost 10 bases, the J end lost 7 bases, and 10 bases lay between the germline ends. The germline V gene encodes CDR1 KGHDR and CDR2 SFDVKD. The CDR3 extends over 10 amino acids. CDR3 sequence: CATRRPEQYF. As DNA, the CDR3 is TGTGCCACGAGACGACCGGAGCAGTACTTC.

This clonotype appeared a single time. DNA of the CDR3: TGTGCCAGCAGCCCCCGACTAGCGGGAGTGTCTAGTGAGCAGTTCTTC. Residues: CASSPRLAGVSSEQFF. J is TRBJ2-1 and V is TRBV7-9; 12 nucleotides line up with TRBD2. The V segment lost 5 bases and the J segment 9 bases; nucleotides outside the gene matches: 11. Germline CDR1 reads SEHNR; CDR2 reads FQNEAQ (reference sequence). This CDR3 comprises 16 residues.

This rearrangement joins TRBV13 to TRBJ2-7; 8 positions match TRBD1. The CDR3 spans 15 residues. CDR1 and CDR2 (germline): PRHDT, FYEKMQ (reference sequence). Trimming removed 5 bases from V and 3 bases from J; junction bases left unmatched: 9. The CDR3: CASSGPGQANYEQYF. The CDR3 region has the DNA TGTGCCAGCAGCGGACCGGGACAGGCGAACTACGAGCAGTACTTC.

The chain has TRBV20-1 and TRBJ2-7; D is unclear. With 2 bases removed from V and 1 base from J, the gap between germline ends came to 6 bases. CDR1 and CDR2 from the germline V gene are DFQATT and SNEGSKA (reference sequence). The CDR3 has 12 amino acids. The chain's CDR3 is CSARSGSYEQYF. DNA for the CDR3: TGCAGTGCTAGATCAGGTTCCTACGAGCAGTACTTC.